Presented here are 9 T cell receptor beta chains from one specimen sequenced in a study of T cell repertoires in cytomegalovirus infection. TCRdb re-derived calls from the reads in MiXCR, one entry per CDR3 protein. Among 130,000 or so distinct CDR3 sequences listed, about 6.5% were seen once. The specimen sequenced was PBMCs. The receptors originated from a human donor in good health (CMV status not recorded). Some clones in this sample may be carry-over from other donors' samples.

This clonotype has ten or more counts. The DNA for the CDR3 is TGTGCCAGCAGCTTATCAGGGGGAGAGACCCAGTACTTC. This gives the protein CASSLSGGETQYF. The rearrangement uses TRBV7-2 and TRBJ2-5; 7 nucleotides agree with TRBD1. The CDR3 is made up of 13 amino acids. V lost 2 bases and J lost 4; bases outside the gene matches: 1. Per the germline V gene, CDR1 is SGHTA and CDR2 is FQGNSA.

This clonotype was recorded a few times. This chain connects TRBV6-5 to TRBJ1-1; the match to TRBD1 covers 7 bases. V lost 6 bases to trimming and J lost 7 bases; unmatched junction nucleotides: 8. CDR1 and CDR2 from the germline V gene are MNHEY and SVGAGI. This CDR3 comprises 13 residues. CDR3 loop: CASRRTGTREAFF. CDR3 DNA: TGTGCCAGCAGAAGGACAGGAACCCGTGAAGCTTTCTTT.

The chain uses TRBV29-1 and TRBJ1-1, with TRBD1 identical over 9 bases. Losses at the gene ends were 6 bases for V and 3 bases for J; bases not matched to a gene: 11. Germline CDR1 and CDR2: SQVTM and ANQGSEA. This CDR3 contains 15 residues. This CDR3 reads CSVARDRAYDTEAFF. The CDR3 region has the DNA TGCAGCGTCGCCCGGGACAGGGCTTATGACACTGAAGCTTTCTTT.

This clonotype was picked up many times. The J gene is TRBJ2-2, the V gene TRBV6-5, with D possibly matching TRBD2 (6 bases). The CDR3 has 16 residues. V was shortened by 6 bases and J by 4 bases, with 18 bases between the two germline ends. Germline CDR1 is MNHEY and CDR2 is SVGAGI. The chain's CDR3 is CASSTRHTGGTGELFF. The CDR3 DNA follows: TGTGCCAGCAGCACCCGACACACCGGGGGCACCGGGGAGCTGTTTTTT.

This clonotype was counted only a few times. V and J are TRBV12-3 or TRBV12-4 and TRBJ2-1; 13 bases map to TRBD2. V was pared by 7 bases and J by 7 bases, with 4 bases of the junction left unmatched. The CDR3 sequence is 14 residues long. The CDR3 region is CASTLAGGANEQFF. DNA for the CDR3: TGTGCCAGCACACTAGCGGGGGGGGCGAATGAGCAGTTCTTC.

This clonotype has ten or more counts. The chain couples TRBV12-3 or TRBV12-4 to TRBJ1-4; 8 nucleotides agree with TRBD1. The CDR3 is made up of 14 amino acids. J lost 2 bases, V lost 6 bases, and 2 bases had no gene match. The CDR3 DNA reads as TGTGCCAGCAGCCGACAGGGGACTAATGAAAAACTGTTTTTT. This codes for CASSRQGTNEKLFF.

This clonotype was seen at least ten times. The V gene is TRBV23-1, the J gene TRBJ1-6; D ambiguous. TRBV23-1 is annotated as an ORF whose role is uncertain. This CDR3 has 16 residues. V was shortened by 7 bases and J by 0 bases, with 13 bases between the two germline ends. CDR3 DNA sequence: TGCGCCAGCATCCTGCAGCCGAGCTCCTATAATTCACCCCTCCACTTT. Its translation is CASILQPSSYNSPLHF.

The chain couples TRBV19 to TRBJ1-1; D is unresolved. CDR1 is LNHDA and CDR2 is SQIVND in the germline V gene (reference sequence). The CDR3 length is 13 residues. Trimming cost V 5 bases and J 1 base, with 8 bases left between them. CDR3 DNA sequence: TGTGCCAGTAGTCTCTCCACGAACACTGAAGCTTTCTTT. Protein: CASSLSTNTEAFF.

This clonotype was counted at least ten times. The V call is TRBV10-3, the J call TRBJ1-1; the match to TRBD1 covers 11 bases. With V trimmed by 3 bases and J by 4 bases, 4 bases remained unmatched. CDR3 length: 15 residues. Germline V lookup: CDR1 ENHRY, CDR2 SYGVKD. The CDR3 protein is CAISDGQGASTEAFF. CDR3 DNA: TGTGCCATCAGTGACGGACAGGGGGCTAGCACTGAAGCTTTCTTT.